The T cell receptor (beta chain) under discussion was sequenced for a study of shared T cell receptors in the human thymus. Some clones are missing from TCRdb's copy, which holds only in-frame ones; the method was immunoSEQ multiplex PCR. The sample has around 65,000 clones; more than 90% are singletons. Trimming shortened V by 3 bases and J by 5 bases, and 11 bases separated the two germline ends. The CDR3 contains 14 residues. In germline, CDR1 is LNHDA, CDR2 SQIVND (reference sequence). The clonotype originates from a human donor. This chain joins TRBV19 and TRBJ1-5; D perhaps matches TRBD1 (5 bases). Input material: thymocytes. The CDR3 region is CASSIGGGDQPQHF. CDR3 sequence (DNA): TGTGCCAGTAGTATTGGGGGGGGAGATCAGCCCCAGCATTTT.